The 10 T cell receptor beta chains reported below all come from one sample, sequenced in a study of T-cell memory formation after mild COVID-19. TCRdb processed the 5' RACE reads anew with MiXCR; each CDR3 protein has one entry. The top ten clones hold 22% of a sample with about 360,000 distinct CDR3 sequences, under 15% of them seen once. Sequencing was performed on PBMCs or a T cell subset sorted from them (not recorded which). Source of these receptors: a man aged 18-30 years who had mild COVID-19 (a few samples of this study predate the infection). Cell type and time point are not known.

This rearrangement joins TRBV4-1 to TRBJ2-5; perhaps D is TRBD1 or TRBD2 (5 bases each). CDR1 MGHRA and CDR2 YSYEKL come from the germline V gene. The CDR3 is 13 amino acids. Trimming pared 6 bases from V and 3 bases from J, leaving 11 bases between. The CDR3 DNA reads as TGCGCCAGCAGGGGACCGTTGGAAGAGACCCAGTACTTC. Translated: CASRGPLEETQYF.

Comments on this clonotype: The junction and the germline gene differ at one end; a read error may be behind it. V gene TRBV4-3 combines with J gene TRBJ2-1, with a possible D match to TRBD2 (5 bases). Germline CDR1 reads LGHNA; CDR2 reads YSLEER. CDR3 length equals 15 residues. The DNA of the CDR3 is TGCGCCAGCAGACAAGATCTACTAGGCCACAATGAGCAGTTCTTC. Translating it yields CASRQDLLGHNEQFF.

The rearrangement joins TRBV10-3 to TRBJ2-2; D not resolved. This CDR3 region has 14 residues. V was trimmed by 9 bases and J by 0 bases, leaving 11 bases between them. Per the germline V gene, CDR1 is ENHRY and CDR2 is SYGVKD. The CDR3 is CAIPRVSNTGELFF. The DNA for the CDR3 is TGTGCCATTCCCCGGGTCTCGAACACCGGGGAGCTGTTTTTT.

This clonotype was counted a few times. J is TRBJ1-1 and V is TRBV6-5; D not certain. Between the trimmed V and J ends, which lost 3 bases and 1 base, there was a span of 12 bases. The germline gives CDR1 MNHEY, CDR2 SVGAGI. There are 15 residues in the CDR3. The CDR3 region is CASSYRGPQNTEAFF. The CDR3 DNA is TGTGCCAGCAGTTATCGCGGACCGCAGAACACTGAAGCTTTCTTT.

The chain recombines TRBV10-3 with TRBJ2-3, with a possible D match to TRBD2 (6 bases). With 0 bases removed from V and 2 bases from J, the gap between germline ends came to 24 bases. Looked up from germline, CDR1 is ENHRY and CDR2 is SYGVKD. The CDR3 length is 20 residues. The CDR3 region has the DNA TGTGCCATCAGTGAGTCGATTGATGGGGCTGCGGGGCACTACACAGATACGCAGTATTTT. Translating gives CAISESIDGAAGHYTDTQYF.

The rearrangement joins TRBV28 to TRBJ2-2; a possible D gene is TRBD1 (6 bases). V was trimmed by 6 bases and J by 1 base, leaving 9 bases between them. Germline CDR1 reads MDHEN; CDR2 reads SYDVKM. This CDR3 comprises 14 residues. In DNA form, the CDR3 reads TGTGCCAGCAGATCGGGACAGAACACCGGGGAGCTGTTTTTT. Translated: CASRSGQNTGELFF.

This clonotype was counted once. The chain carries TRBV2 and TRBJ1-4, with TRBD1 matching 10 bases. Germline trimming cut 4 bases from V and 8 bases from J; bases unmatched to any gene: 4. The germline gives CDR1 SNHLY, CDR2 FYNNEI. The CDR3 consists of 14 residues. In DNA form, the CDR3 reads TGTGCCAGCAGTGGACAGGGGGCGGAGGAAAAACTGTTTTTT. This translates into CASSGQGAEEKLFF.

The chain recombines TRBV5-1 with TRBJ2-1; D is perhaps TRBD1 (5 bases). This CDR3 region has 14 residues. Germline V lookup: CDR1 SGHRS, CDR2 YFSETQ. The V and J ends lost 0 bases and 5 bases respectively, with 9 bases between them. The DNA of the CDR3 is TGCGCCAGCAGCTTGGGACAGCCCGACAATGAGCAGTTCTTC. This encodes CASSLGQPDNEQFF.

This clonotype was detected many times. V and J are TRBV7-2 and TRBJ1-2; 9 nucleotides line up with TRBD1. The CDR3 sequence is 14 residues long. Germline trimming cut 5 bases from V and 4 bases from J; bases unmatched to any gene: 5. Germline lookup yields CDR1 SGHTA and CDR2 FQGNSA. The chain's CDR3 is CASSPGTGTYGYTF. DNA of the CDR3: TGTGCCAGCAGCCCCGGGACAGGGACCTATGGCTACACCTTC.

The genes are TRBV12-3 or TRBV12-4 and TRBJ2-1; D is possibly TRBD1 or TRBD2 (6 bases each). This CDR3 contains 12 residues. V lost 8 bases and J lost 7, with 12 bases in between. Here the CDR3 reads CASWQGGNEQFF. The CDR3 DNA is TGTGCCAGCTGGCAAGGGGGGAATGAGCAGTTCTTC.